Reported below is one TCR beta chain. The protocol was immunoSEQ multiplex PCR, while the TCRdb copy is restricted to in-frame clones and leaves out a portion. The sample records roughly 250,000 clones, about nine tenths being singletons. The data belong to a study of blood T cell repertoires in COVID-19. The CDR3 is made up of 16 amino acids. The V gene lost 5 bases and the J gene lost 7 bases, with 20 bases spanning the gap. Germline V lookup: CDR1 LNHNV, CDR2 YYDKDF (reference sequence). Study members were between about 18 and 100 years old and lived in 24 US regions. Grouping used clinical history reported by participants in a survey and questionnaire. Cohort 3 recovered donors had two negative PCRs, clearance, or symptom resolution.

The V call is TRBV15, the J call TRBJ1-4, with D possibly matching TRBD1 (5 bases). This TCR came from a woman aged 18-30 years who had recovered from COVID-19. The specimen sequenced was PBMCs or T cells enriched from blood (not recorded which). CDR3 sequence (DNA): TGTGCCACCAGCCTCGATTCGGGGGTCAGAAGTGAAAAACTGTTTTTT. It yields the protein CATSLDSGVRSEKLFF.